Listed here are 24 T cell receptor beta chains from one sample, sequenced in a study of blood T cell repertoires in COVID-19. Libraries were prepared by immunoSEQ multiplex PCR; TCRdb keeps only in-frame clonotypes and omits some of them. The data contain about 330,000 clones, approximately 88% of them seen just once; the ten biggest clones take up more than 5%. Sample: PBMCs or T cells enriched from blood (not recorded which). These receptors were collected from a young man who had recovered from COVID-19.

The chain has TRBV7-9 and TRBJ1-1, with D perhaps matching TRBD1 (6 bases). The CDR3 runs 15 residues. Germline V lookup: CDR1 SEHNR, CDR2 FQNEAQ (reference sequence). V was cut by 5 bases and J by 0 bases, with 13 bases left in between. Written as DNA, the CDR3 is TGTGCCAGCAGCCCATGGACAGCAATGAACACTGAAGCTTTCTTT. Encoded protein: CASSPWTAMNTEAFF.

The rearrangement joins TRBV5-6 to TRBJ1-2; D perhaps matches TRBD1 (6 bases). The germline CDR1 and CDR2 sequences are SGHDT and YYEEEE. V lost 4 bases and J lost 4, with 17 bases in between. This CDR3 has 15 residues. The CDR3 region has the DNA TGTGCCAGCAGCCTCCGGGACACGGGCCGCTATGGCTACACCTTC. Amino acids: CASSLRDTGRYGYTF.

The rearrangement links TRBV10-2 to TRBJ2-4, with a tentative D call TRBD2 (5 bases). The V end lost 4 bases, the J end lost 6 bases, and 10 bases lay between the germline ends. This CDR3 spans 13 amino acids. Germline lookup yields CDR1 WSHSY and CDR2 SAAADI. In DNA form, the CDR3 reads TGCGCCAGCAGTGCAGGCCGGGGAAACATTCAGTACTTC. This sequence encodes CASSAGRGNIQYF.

This chain links TRBV19 with TRBJ1-1; D is unresolved. The CDR3 totals 13 residues. Germline CDR1 LNHDA, CDR2 SQIVND (reference sequence). V was pared by 5 bases and J by 5 bases, with 12 bases between. The CDR3 spells CASSLHQDTEAFF. The CDR3 DNA is TGTGCCAGTAGTCTCCACCAGGATACTGAAGCTTTCTTT.

The V gene is TRBV10-2, the J gene TRBJ1-2; D is unclear. This CDR3 has 16 residues. Trimming removed 5 bases from V and 0 bases from J, with 16 bases in between. Germline CDR1 WSHSY, CDR2 SAAADI. The CDR3 DNA reads TGCGCCAGCAGTCCGAGCGGCGCGGCGGCTAACTATGGCTACACCTTC. It encodes CASSPSGAAANYGYTF.

The V call is TRBV28, the J call TRBJ2-7; 11 nucleotides agree with TRBD1. Unmatched junction bases numbered 12, after V lost 3 bases and J lost 5 bases. CDR1 and CDR2 from the germline V gene are MDHEN and SYDVKM. The CDR3 extends over 17 amino acids. The CDR3 DNA follows: TGTGCCAGCAGTTTTTGGTTTCGGGACAGGGGGAGCCACGAGCAGTACTTC. Its translation is CASSFWFRDRGSHEQYF. Using reference TRBV28 and TRBJ2-7 for the parts outside the CDR3, the full variable domain is DVKVTQSSRYLVKRTGEKVFLECVQDMDHENMFWYRQDPGLGLRLIYFSYDVKMKEKGDIPEGYSVSREKKERFSLILESASTNQTSMYLCASSFWFRDRGSHEQYFGPGTRLTVT.

This chain connects TRBV20-1 to TRBJ2-7, with D maybe TRBD1 (5 bases). Between the trimmed V and J ends, which lost 7 bases and 3 bases, there was a span of 7 bases. Germline V gives CDR1 DFQATT, CDR2 SNEGSKA (reference sequence). This CDR3 comprises 10 residues. As DNA, the CDR3 is TGCAGTGTAGACAGCTACGAGCAGTACTTC. It encodes CSVDSYEQYF.

This chain uses TRBV4-1 with TRBJ1-1, with TRBD1 as a possible D gene (5 bases). The CDR3 has 15 residues. Germline V gene lookup returns CDR1 MGHRA and CDR2 YSYEKL. Trimming pared 4 bases from V and 1 base from J, leaving 13 bases between. CDR3 sequence: CASSPEGVGNTEAFF. The CDR3 DNA reads TGCGCCAGCAGCCCCGAAGGGGTAGGGAACACTGAAGCTTTCTTT.

The chain is built from TRBV6-5 and TRBJ2-5, with a possible D match to TRBD2 (7 bases). The V gene's germline CDR1 is MNHEY and CDR2 SVGAGI. CDR3 length: 15 amino acids. Between the trimmed V and J ends, which lost 3 bases and 1 base, there was a span of 12 bases. CDR3 sequence reads: CASSYAGATQETQYF. DNA of the CDR3: TGTGCCAGCAGTTATGCGGGGGCGACCCAAGAGACCCAGTACTTC.

The chain couples TRBV5-1 to TRBJ2-1; 7 bases agree with TRBD1. This CDR3 region has 15 residues. Germline V lookup: CDR1 SGHRS, CDR2 YFSETQ. V lost 0 bases and J lost 1; bases outside the gene matches: 1. The CDR3 here is CASSLEQGSYNEQFF. The CDR3 region has the DNA TGCGCCAGCAGCTTGGAACAGGGGTCCTACAATGAGCAGTTCTTC.

This clone was seen a few times. This sequence joins TRBV10-3 and TRBJ1-4; D gene ambiguous. There are 15 residues in the CDR3. Deletions cut 5 bases from V and 10 bases from J, with 20 bases between. CDR1 and CDR2 from the germline V gene are ENHRY and SYGVKD. The CDR3 spells CAISPSRLTEGKLFF. CDR3 sequence (DNA): TGTGCCATCAGTCCCTCGAGGCTCACAGAGGGAAAACTGTTTTTT.

This clone was recorded once. V and J are TRBV6-5 and TRBJ2-5; 9 bases line up with TRBD1. CDR1 and CDR2 from the germline V gene are MNHEY and SVGAGI. The CDR3 extends over 14 amino acids. The J segment lost 0 bases and the V segment lost 6 bases, leaving 2 bases of the junction unmatched. As DNA, the CDR3 is TGTGCCAGCAGAAGGGACAGGGACCAAGAGACCCAGTACTTC. Its translation is CASRRDRDQETQYF.

This clone has just a few counts. The chain employs TRBV2 and TRBJ2-2; D is undetermined. This CDR3 is 15 amino acids long. Germline V gene sequence: CDR1 SNHLY, CDR2 FYNNEI. The V end lost 3 bases, the J end lost 3 bases, and 11 bases lay between the germline ends. In nucleotides, the CDR3 is TGTGCCAGCAGTGAGAGTGGTTCGGACACCGGGGAGCTGTTTTTT. Protein: CASSESGSDTGELFF.

This clone was recorded only once. This chain joins TRBV24-1 and TRBJ1-2; 8 bases align to TRBD1. V lost 4 bases, J lost 0 bases, and 12 bases stayed unmatched. The germline V gene encodes CDR1 KGHDR and CDR2 SFDVKD. This CDR3 region has 18 residues. CDR3 loop: CATSDGTGVLTSNYGYTF. CDR3 sequence (DNA): TGTGCCACCAGTGACGGGACAGGCGTTCTCACCTCTAACTATGGCTACACCTTC.

The CDR3, as DNA: TGTGCCACCCGGGACTTTCAAGACTACGAGCAGTACTTC. Residues: CATRDFQDYEQYF. The V and J genes are TRBV19 and TRBJ2-7; the D gene is possibly TRBD2 (6 bases). V shed 10 bases and J shed 3 bases, with 16 bases lying between them. Germline V gene lookup returns CDR1 LNHDA and CDR2 SQIVND (reference sequence). The CDR3 is made up of 13 amino acids.

This rearrangement joins TRBV18 to TRBJ1-5; the D gene is possibly TRBD1 (6 bases). Trimming stripped 2 bases from V and 4 bases from J, with 15 bases between. The CDR3 loop spans 16 amino acids. The germline V gene has CDR1 KGHSH and CDR2 LQKENI. The chain's CDR3 is CASSPKGHPRNQPQHF. For the CDR3, the DNA is TGTGCCAGCTCACCAAAGGGACACCCAAGGAATCAGCCCCAGCATTTT. Full variable domain (remainder filled in from reference TRBV18 and TRBJ1-5): NAGVMQNPRHLVRRRGQEARLRCSPMKGHSHVYWYRQLPEEGLKFMVYLQKENIIDESGMPKERFSAEFPKEGPSILRIQQVVRGDSAAYFCASSPKGHPRNQPQHFGDGTRLSIL.

The J gene is TRBJ2-7, the V gene TRBV4-1; 7 nucleotides agree with TRBD1. This CDR3 has 16 residues. The V segment lost 5 bases and the J segment 1 base; nucleotides outside the gene matches: 11. Per germline, CDR1 MGHRA and CDR2 YSYEKL. The CDR3 DNA is TGCGCCAGCAGCTCAACCTCGGGGACAGAATCCTACGAGCAGTACTTC. It is translated as CASSSTSGTESYEQYF.

Concerning this clone: At one of its ends the junction is not consistent with the germline gene, which may arise from a read error. V and J are TRBV13 and TRBJ1-1; D gene uncertain. The CDR3 runs to 14 residues. CDR1 is PRHDT, CDR2 FYEKMQ, per germline (reference sequence). DNA of the CDR3: TGTGCCAGCAGCACCGGAGACTTGAACACTGGAGCTTTCTTT. It specifies CASSTGDLNTGAFF.

This chain links TRBV10-3 with TRBJ2-5, with 14 bases aligning to TRBD2. Germline-derived CDR1 and CDR2 are ENHRY and SYGVKD. CDR3 length: 15 amino acids. V lost 6 bases and J lost 2; bases outside the gene matches: 2. For the CDR3, the DNA is TGTGCCATCAGCGGGACTAGCGGGGGACAAGAGACCCAGTACTTC. Its protein is CAISGTSGGQETQYF.

This rearrangement joins TRBV9 to TRBJ2-5, with 10 nucleotides matching TRBD1. The CDR3 has 16 amino acids. The V and J ends lost 0 bases and 4 bases, in that order; junction bases with no gene match: 6. Germline V lookup: CDR1 SGDLS, CDR2 YYNGEE. The CDR3 loop reads CASSVGRRDRGETQYF. CDR3 nucleotides: TGTGCCAGCAGCGTAGGTCGTCGGGACAGGGGAGAGACCCAGTACTTC.

The V gene is TRBV15, the J gene TRBJ1-3, with unresolved D. The CDR3 is 15 amino acids. Germline V gene sequence: CDR1 LNHNV, CDR2 YYDKDF (reference sequence). V was trimmed by 5 bases and J by 1 base, leaving 12 bases between them. CDR3 in amino acids: CATSQERVSGNTIYF. CDR3 coding DNA: TGTGCCACCAGCCAAGAGAGGGTTTCTGGAAACACCATATATTTT.

The chain joins TRBV11-1 to TRBJ1-6, with D possibly being TRBD1 (6 bases). Between the trimmed V and J ends, which lost 1 base and 9 bases, there was a span of 16 bases. Germline-derived CDR1 and CDR2 are SGHAT and FQDESV (reference sequence). The CDR3 contains 16 residues. Here the CDR3 reads CASSLGRRGYRSPLHF. CDR3 DNA: TGTGCCAGCAGCTTAGGTCGCAGGGGATATCGTTCACCCCTCCACTTT.

The chain couples TRBV28 to TRBJ1-2; 10 nucleotides match TRBD1. The CDR3 covers 12 residues. Germline lookup yields CDR1 MDHEN and CDR2 SYDVKM. With V trimmed by 8 bases and J by 7 bases, 4 bases remained unmatched. CDR3 loop: CASQGQGPGYTF. CDR3 DNA: TGTGCCAGCCAGGGACAGGGGCCTGGCTACACCTTC.

V gene TRBV6-5 combines with J gene TRBJ1-4, with a tentative D call TRBD1 (5 bases). The germline V gene encodes CDR1 MNHEY and CDR2 SVGAGI. The CDR3 has 15 amino acids. V was pared by 6 bases and J by 4 bases, with 15 bases between. The CDR3 DNA reads TGTGCCAGCAGCCCAGGGCACCACCGTAATGAAAAACTGTTTTTT. This codes for CASSPGHHRNEKLFF.